These T cell receptor beta chains were read from a single sample in a study of blood T cell repertoires in COVID-19. Produced via immunoSEQ multiplex PCR; TCRdb's table is partial and in-frame only. The sample records approximately 290,000 clones, roughly 88% being singletons. Specimen: peripheral blood. The receptors were sampled from a human donor with COVID-19, enrolled during active disease. The donor label of this sample is uncertain. Each CDR3 is given with its conserved first and last residue. The order of the fields is J gene, D gene, V gene, CDR3 protein. A D gene is named only where the DNA matches it firmly.

>TRBJ1-1|NA|TRBV19
CASSFQGTEAFF
>TRBJ2-1|TRBD1|TRBV6-5
CASGGTGPYNEQFF
>TRBJ1-4|NA|TRBV9
CASSVARAANEKLFF
>TRBJ2-3|TRBD2|TRBV5-4
CASSSQRDLSTDTQYF
>TRBJ2-1|NA|TRBV9
CASSPGGSGVGYNEQFF
>TRBJ2-7|TRBD1|TRBV19
CASRGGSGTGGSYEQYF
>TRBJ2-7|TRBD2|TRBV7-2
CASSFREGGVWGSYEQYF
>TRBJ2-6|NA|TRBV4-3
CASGPRGTGANVLTF
>TRBJ1-1|NA|TRBV7-2
CASSPHAGTEAFF
>TRBJ1-2|NA|TRBV7-9
CASSFGGNYGYTF